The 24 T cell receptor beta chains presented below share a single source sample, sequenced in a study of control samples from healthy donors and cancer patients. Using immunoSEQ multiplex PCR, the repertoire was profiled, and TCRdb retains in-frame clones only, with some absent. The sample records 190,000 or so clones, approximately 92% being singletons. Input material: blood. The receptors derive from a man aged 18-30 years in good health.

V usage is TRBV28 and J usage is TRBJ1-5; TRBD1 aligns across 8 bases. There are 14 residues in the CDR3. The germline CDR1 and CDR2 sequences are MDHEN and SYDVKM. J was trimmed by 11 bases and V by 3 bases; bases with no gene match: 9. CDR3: CASSFGNRGKTQHF. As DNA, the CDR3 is TGTGCCAGCAGTTTCGGGAACAGGGGGAAGACCCAGCATTTT.

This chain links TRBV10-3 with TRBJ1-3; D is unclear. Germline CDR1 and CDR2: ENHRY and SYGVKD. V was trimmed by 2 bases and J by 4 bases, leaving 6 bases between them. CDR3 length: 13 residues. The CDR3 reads CAISEDGGNTIYF. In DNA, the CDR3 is TGTGCCATCAGTGAGGACGGGGGAAACACCATATATTTT.

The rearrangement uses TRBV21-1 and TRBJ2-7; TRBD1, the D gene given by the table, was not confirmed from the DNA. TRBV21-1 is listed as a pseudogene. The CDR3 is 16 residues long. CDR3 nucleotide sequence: TGTGCCAGCAGCAAAGATGGGGCAGCTAGTCCCTACGAGCAGTACTTC. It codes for CASSKDGAASPYEQYF.

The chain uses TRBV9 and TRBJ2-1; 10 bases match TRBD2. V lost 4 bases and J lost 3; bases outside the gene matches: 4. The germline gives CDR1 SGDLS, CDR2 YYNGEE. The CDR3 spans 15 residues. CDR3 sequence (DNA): TGTGCCAGCAGCCTACTAGCGGGGCTCTACAATGAGCAGTTCTTC. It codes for CASSLLAGLYNEQFF.

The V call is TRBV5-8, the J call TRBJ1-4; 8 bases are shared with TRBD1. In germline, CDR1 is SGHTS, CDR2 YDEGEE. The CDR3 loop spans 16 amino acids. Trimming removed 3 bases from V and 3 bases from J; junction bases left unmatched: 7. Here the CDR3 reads CASSSGQGAANEKLFF. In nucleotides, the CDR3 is TGTGCCAGCAGCTCCGGACAGGGTGCCGCTAATGAAAAACTGTTTTTT. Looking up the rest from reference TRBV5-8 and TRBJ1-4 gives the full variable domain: EAGVTQSPTHLIKTRGQQATLRCSPISGHTSVYWYQQALGLGLQFLLWYDEGEERNRGNFPPRFSGRQFPNYSSELNVNALELEDSALYLCASSSGQGAANEKLFFGSGTQLSVL.

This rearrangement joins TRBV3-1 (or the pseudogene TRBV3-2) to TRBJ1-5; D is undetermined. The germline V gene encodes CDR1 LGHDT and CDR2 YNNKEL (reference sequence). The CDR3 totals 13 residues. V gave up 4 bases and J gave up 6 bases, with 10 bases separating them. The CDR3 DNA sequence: TGTGCCAGCAGCCGCCAGGTCGGTCAGCCCCAGCATTTT. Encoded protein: CASSRQVGQPQHF.

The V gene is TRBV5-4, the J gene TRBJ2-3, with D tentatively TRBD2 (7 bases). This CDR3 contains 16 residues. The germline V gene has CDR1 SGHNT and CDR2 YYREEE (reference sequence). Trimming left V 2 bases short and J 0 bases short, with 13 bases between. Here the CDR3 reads CASSLGGGASTDTQYF. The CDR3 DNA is TGTGCCAGCAGCTTAGGAGGGGGGGCTAGCACAGATACGCAGTATTTT.

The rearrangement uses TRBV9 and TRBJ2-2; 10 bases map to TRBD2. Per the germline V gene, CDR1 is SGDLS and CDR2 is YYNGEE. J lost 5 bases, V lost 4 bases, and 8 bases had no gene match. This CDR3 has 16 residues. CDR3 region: CASSLLAGGGTGELFF. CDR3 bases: TGTGCCAGCAGCCTCTTAGCGGGGGGAGGGACCGGGGAGCTGTTTTTT.

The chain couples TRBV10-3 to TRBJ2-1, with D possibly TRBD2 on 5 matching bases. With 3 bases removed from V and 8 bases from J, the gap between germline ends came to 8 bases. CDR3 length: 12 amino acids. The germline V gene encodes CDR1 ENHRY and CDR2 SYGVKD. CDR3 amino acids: CAISDEGDEQFF. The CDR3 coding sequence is TGTGCCATCAGTGATGAGGGTGATGAGCAGTTCTTC.

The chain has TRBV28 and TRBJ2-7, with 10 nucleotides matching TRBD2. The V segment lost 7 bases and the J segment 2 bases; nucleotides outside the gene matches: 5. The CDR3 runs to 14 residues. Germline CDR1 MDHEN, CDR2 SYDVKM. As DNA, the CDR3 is TGTGCCAGCAAGACTAGCGGGCCAGCCTACGAGCAGTACTTC. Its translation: CASKTSGPAYEQYF.

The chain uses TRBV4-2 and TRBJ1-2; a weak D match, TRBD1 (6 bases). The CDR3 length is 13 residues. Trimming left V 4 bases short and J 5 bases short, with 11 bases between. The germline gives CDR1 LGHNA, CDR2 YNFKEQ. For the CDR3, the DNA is TGTGCCAGCAGCCCGGATGGACAGTATGGCTACACCTTC. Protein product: CASSPDGQYGYTF.

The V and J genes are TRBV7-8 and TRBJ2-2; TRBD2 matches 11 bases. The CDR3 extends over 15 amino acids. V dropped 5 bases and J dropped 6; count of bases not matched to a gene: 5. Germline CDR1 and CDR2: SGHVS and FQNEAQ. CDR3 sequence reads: CASSPSGGTPGELFF. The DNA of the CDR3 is TGTGCCAGCAGCCCTAGCGGGGGGACGCCCGGGGAGCTGTTTTTT.

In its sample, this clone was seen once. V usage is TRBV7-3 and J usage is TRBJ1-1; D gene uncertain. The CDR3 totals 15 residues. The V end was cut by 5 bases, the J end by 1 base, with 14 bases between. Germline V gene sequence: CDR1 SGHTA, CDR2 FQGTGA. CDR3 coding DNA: TGTGCCAGCAGCGCCTCAGGAGCGGGGAACACTGAAGCTTTCTTT. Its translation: CASSASGAGNTEAFF. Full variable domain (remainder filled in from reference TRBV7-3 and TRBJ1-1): GAGVSQTPSNKVTEKGKYVELRCDPISGHTALYWYRQSLGQGPEFLIYFQGTGAADDSGLPNDRFFAVRPEGSVSTLKIQRTERGDSAVYLCASSASGAGNTEAFFGQGTRLTVV.

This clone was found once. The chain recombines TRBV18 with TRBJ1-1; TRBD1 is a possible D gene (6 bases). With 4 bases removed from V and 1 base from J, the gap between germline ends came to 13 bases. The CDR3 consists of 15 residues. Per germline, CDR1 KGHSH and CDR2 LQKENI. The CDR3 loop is CASSQESGENTEAFF. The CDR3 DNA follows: TGTGCCAGCTCACAAGAATCAGGGGAGAACACTGAAGCTTTCTTT. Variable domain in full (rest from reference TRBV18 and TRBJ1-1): NAGVMQNPRHLVRRRGQEARLRCSPMKGHSHVYWYRQLPEEGLKFMVYLQKENIIDESGMPKERFSAEFPKEGPSILRIQQVVRGDSAAYFCASSQESGENTEAFFGQGTRLTVV.

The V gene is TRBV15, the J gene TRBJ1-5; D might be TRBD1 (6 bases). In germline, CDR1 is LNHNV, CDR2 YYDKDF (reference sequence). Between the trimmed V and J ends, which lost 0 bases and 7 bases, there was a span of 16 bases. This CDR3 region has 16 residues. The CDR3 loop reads CATSRDLGRGGQPQHF. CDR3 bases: TGTGCCACCAGCAGAGATCTTGGCAGGGGTGGGCAGCCCCAGCATTTT.

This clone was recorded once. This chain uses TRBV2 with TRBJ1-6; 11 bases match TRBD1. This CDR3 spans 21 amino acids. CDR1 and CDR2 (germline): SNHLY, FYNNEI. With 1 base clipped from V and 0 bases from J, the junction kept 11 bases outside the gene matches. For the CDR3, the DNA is TGTGCCAGCAGTGAAGATGAGTGGGGACAGGGGGAAAGCTCCTATAATTCACCCCTCCACTTT. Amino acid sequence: CASSEDEWGQGESSYNSPLHF.

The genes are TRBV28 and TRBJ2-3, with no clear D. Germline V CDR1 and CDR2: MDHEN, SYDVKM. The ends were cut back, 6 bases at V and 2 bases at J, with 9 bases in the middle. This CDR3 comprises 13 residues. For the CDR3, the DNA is TGTGCCAGCAGCTCCGACTCCACAGATACGCAGTATTTT. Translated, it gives CASSSDSTDTQYF.

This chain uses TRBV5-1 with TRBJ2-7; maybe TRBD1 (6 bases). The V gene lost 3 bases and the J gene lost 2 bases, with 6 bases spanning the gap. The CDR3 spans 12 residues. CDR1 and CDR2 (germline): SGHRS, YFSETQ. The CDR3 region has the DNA TGCGCCAGCAGCTGGGACACCTACGAGCAGTACTTC. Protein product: CASSWDTYEQYF.

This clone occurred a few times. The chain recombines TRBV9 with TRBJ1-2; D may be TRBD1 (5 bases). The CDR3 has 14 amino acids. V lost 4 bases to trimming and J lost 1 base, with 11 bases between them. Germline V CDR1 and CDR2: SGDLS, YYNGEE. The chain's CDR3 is CASSPPGGNYGYTF. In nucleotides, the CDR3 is TGTGCCAGCAGCCCGCCCGGGGGTAACTATGGCTACACCTTC.

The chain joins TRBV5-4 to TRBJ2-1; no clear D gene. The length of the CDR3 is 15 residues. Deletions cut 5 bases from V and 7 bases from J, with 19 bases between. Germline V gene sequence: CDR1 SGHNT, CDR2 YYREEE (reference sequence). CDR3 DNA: TGTGCCAGCAGTACGGACGGAGACCCGAGGAATGAGCAGTTCTTC. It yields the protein CASSTDGDPRNEQFF.

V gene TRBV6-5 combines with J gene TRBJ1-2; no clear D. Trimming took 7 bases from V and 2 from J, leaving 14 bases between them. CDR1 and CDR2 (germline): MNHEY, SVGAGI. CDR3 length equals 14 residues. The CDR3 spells CASTEDGQNYGYTF. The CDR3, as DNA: TGTGCCAGCACCGAGGACGGCCAGAACTATGGCTACACCTTC.

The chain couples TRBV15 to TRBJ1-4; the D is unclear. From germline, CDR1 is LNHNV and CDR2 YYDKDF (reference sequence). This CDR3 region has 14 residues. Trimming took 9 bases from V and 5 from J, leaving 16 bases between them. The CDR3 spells CATTGRVPNEKLFF. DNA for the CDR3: TGTGCCACTACGGGAAGGGTACCCAATGAAAAACTGTTTTTT.

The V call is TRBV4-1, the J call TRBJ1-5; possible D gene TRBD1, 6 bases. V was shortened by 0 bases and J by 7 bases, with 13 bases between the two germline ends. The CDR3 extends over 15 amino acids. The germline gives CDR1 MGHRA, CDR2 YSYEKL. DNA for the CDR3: TGCGCCAGCAGCCAAGATTCAGGGGACCGGCAGCCCCAGCATTTT. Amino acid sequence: CASSQDSGDRQPQHF.

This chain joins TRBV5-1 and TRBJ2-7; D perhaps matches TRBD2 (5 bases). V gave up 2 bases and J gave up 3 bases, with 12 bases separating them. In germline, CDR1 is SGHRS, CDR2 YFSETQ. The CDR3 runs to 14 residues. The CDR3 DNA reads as TGCGCCAGCAGCTTAGGAGGTAACGGCTACGAGCAGTACTTC. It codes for CASSLGGNGYEQYF.